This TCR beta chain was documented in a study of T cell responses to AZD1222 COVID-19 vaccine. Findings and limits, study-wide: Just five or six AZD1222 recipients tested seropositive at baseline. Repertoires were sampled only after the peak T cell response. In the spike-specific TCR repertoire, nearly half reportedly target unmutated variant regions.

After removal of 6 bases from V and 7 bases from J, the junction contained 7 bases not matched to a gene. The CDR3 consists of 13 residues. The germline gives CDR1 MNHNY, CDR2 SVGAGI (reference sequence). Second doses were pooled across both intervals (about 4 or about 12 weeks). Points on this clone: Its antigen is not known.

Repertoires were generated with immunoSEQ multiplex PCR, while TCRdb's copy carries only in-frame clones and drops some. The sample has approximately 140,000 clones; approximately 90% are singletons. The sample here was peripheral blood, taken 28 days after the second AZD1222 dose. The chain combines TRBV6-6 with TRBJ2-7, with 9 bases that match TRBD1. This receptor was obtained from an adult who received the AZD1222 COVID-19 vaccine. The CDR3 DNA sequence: TGTGCCAGCAGCTGGGACAGGGAGCGGGAGCAGTACTTC. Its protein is CASSWDREREQYF.